This TCR beta chain derives from a study of cytomegalovirus exposure and HLA in healthy donors. This clone has just one count. Antigen unknown. Trimming at V came to 5 bases and at J to 6 bases, leaving 1 base not matched to a gene. Germline loops: CDR1 SGHNT, CDR2 YENEEA. The CDR3 is made up of 12 amino acids. Study findings and constraints: Cytomegalovirus-associated status was assigned to 150 to 200 TCR beta chains. TCR beta chain V- and J-gene trimming was linked, in a later analysis, to a missense variant in DCLRE1C.

The PCR used 60 Vbeta and 13 Jbeta primers. The protocol was immunoSEQ multiplex PCR, while the TCRdb copy is restricted to in-frame clones and leaves out a portion. The sample shows about 200,000 clones, roughly four fifths of them seen only once. The receptor was isolated from a woman aged 25 to 39 in good health and CMV-seropositive. V and J are TRBV11-3 and TRBJ2-3; 8 bases agree with TRBD1. Sequencing was done on a sample of PBMCs. CDR3 sequence: CASSRQGDTQYF. The DNA of the CDR3 is TGTGCCAGCAGCCGACAGGGGGATACGCAGTATTTT. Supplemented by reference TRBV11-3 and TRBJ2-3, the full variable domain reads EAGVVQSPRYKIIEKKQPVAFWCNPISGHNTLYWYLQNLGQGPELLIRYENEEAVDDSQLPKDRFSAERLKGVDSTLKIQPAELGDSAVYLCASSRQGDTQYFGPGTRLTVL.